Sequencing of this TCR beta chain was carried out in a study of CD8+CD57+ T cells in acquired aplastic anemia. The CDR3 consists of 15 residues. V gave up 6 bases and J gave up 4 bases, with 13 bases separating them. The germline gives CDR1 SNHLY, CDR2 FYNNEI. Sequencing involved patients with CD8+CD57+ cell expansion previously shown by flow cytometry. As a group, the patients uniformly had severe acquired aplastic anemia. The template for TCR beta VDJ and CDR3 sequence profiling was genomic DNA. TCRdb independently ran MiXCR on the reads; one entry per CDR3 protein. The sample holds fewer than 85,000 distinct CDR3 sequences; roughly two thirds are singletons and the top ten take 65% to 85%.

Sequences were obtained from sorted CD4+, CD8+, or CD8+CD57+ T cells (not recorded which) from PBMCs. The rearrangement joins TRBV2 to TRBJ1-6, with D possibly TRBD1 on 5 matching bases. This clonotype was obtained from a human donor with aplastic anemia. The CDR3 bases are TGTGCCAGCAGCCCTTGGACATTTTATAATTCACCCCTCCACTTT. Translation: CASSPWTFYNSPLHF.